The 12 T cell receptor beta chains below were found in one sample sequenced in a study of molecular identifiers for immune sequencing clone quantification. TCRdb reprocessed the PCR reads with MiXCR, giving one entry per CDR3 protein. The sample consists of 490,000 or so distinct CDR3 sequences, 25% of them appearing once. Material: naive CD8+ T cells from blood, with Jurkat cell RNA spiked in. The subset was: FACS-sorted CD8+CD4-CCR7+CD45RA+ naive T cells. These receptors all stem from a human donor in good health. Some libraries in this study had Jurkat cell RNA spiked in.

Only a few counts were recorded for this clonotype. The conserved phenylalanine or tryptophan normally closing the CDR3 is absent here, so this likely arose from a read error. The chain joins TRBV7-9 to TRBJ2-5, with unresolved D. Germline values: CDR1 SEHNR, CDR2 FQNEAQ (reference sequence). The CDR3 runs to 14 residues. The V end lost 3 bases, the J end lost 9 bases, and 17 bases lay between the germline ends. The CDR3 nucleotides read TGTGCCAGCAGCTTTAGAGTGGATGGATGGGCCCAGTACTAC. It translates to CASSFRVDGWAQYY.

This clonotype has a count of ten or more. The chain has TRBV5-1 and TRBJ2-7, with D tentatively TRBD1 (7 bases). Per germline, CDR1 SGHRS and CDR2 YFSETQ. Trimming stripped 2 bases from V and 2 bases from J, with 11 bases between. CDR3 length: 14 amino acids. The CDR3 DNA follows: TGCGCCAGCAGCTTCGGGGGACAGACCTACGAGCAGTACTTC. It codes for CASSFGGQTYEQYF.

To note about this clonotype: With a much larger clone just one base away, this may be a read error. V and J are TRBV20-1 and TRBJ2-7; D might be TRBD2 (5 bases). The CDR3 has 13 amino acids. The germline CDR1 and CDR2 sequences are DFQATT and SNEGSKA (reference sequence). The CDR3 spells CNASSTSSYEQYF. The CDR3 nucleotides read TGCAATGCTAGCAGCACTTCCTCCTACGAGCAGTACTTC.

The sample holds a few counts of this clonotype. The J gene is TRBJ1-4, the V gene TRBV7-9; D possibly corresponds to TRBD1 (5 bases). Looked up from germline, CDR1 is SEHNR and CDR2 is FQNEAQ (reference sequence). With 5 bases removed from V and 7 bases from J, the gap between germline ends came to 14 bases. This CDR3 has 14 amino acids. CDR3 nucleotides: TGTGCCAGCAGCCCTTATGCGGGGGGTGAAAAACTGTTTTTT. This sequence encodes CASSPYAGGEKLFF.

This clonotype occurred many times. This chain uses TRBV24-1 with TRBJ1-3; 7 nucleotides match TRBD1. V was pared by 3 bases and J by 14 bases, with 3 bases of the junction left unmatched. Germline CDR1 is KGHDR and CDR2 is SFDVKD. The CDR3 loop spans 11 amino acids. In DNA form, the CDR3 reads TGTGCCACCAGTGATGGGACAGCGGTATATTTT. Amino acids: CATSDGTAVYF.

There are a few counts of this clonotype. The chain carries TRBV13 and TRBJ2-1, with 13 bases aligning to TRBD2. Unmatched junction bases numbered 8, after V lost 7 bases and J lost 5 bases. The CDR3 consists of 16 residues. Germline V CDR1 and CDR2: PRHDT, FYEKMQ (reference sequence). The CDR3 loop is CASTLPGLAGHNEQFF. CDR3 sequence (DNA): TGTGCCAGCACCCTACCGGGACTAGCGGGGCACAATGAGCAGTTCTTC.

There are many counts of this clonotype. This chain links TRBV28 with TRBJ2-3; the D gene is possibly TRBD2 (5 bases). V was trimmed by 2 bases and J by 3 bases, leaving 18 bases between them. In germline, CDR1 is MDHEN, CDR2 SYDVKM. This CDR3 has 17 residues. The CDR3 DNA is TGTGCCAGCAGTTTAGACGGAAGCGGCAGACGGACAGATACGCAGTATTTT. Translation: CASSLDGSGRRTDTQYF. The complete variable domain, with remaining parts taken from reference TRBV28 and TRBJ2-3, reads DVKVTQSSRYLVKRTGEKVFLECVQDMDHENMFWYRQDPGLGLRLIYFSYDVKMKEKGDIPEGYSVSREKKERFSLILESASTNQTSMYLCASSLDGSGRRTDTQYFGPGTRLTVL.

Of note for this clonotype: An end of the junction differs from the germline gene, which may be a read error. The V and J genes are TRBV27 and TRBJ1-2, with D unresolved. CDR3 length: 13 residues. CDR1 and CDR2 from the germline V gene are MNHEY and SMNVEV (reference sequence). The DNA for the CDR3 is TGTGCCAGCAGTTTGTCCGTAAACTATGGCCACACCTTC. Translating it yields CASSLSVNYGHTF.

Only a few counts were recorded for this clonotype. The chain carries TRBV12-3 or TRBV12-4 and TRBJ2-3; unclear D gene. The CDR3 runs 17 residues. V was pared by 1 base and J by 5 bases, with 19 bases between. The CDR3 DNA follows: TGTGCCAGCAGTTTAGAGTCTTACGGTCTTGGGAAAGATACGCAGTATTTT. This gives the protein CASSLESYGLGKDTQYF.

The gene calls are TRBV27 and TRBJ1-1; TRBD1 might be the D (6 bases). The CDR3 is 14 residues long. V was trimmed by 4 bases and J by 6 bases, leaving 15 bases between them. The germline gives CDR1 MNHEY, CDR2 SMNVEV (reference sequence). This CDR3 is CASSSTGFLAEAFF. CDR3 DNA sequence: TGTGCCAGCAGTTCGACAGGATTTTTAGCTGAAGCTTTCTTT.

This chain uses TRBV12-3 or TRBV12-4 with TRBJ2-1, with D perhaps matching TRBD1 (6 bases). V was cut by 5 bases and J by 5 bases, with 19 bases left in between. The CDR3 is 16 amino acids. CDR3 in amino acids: CASSPLTGGADNEQFF. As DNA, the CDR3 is TGTGCCAGCAGTCCTTTGACTGGGGGCGCCGACAATGAGCAGTTCTTC.

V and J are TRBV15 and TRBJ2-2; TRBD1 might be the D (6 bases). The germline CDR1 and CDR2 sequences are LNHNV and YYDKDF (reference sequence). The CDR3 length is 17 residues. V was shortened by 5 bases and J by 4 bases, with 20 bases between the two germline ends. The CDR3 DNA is TGTGCCACCAGCCATACTCTCAGGGGACGTGTCACCGGGGAGCTGTTTTTT. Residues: CATSHTLRGRVTGELFF. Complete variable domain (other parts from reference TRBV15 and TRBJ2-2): DAMVIQNPRYQVTQFGKPVTLSCSQTLNHNVMYWYQQKSSQAPKLLFHYYDKDFNNEADTPDNFQSRRPNTSFCFLDIRSPGLGDTAMYLCATSHTLRGRVTGELFFGEGSRLTVL.